This T cell receptor beta chain originates from a study of blood T cell repertoires in COVID-19. The table came from immunoSEQ multiplex PCR; TCRdb's copy has only in-frame clones and leaves some out. The sample contains a few hundred thousand clones, about 87% of which appear only once. Trimming cost V 5 bases and J 4 bases, with 17 bases left between them. The germline V gene encodes CDR1 SGHTA and CDR2 FQGNSA. CDR3 size: 15 residues. This sequence was found in a woman in her 70s with active or convalescent COVID-19. The chain is built from TRBV7-2 and TRBJ1-2, with D maybe TRBD1 (5 bases). Source material: peripheral blood. CDR3 loop: CASSNLTGGSYGYTF. The CDR3 coding sequence is TGTGCCAGCAGCAACTTGACCGGGGGGTCCTATGGCTACACCTTC.